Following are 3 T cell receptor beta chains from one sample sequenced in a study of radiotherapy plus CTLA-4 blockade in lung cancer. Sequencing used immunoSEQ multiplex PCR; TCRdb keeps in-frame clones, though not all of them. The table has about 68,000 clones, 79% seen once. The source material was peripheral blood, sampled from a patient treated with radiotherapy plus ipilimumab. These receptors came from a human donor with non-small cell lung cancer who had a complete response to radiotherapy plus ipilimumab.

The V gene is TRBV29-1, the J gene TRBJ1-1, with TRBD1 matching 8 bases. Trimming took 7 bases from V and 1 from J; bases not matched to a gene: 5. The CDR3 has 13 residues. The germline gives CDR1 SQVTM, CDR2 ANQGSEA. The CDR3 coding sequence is TGCAGCGCAGGGGGCGAAACGAACACTGAAGCTTTCTTT. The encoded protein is CSAGGETNTEAFF.

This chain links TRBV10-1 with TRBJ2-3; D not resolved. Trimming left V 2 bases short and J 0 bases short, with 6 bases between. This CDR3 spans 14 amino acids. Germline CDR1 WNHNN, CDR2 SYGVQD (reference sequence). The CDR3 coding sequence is TGCGCCAGCAGTGAGACGCTAAGCACAGATACGCAGTATTTT. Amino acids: CASSETLSTDTQYF.

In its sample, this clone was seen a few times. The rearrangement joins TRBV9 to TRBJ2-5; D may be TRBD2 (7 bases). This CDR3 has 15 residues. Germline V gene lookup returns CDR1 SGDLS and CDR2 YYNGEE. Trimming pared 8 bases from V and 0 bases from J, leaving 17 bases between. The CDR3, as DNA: TGTGCCAGTGGAAGGGGGGGCGTGTACCAAGAGACCCAGTACTTC. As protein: CASGRGGVYQETQYF.